Described below is a single T cell receptor (beta chain) sequence and its context. These data belong to a study of shared T cell receptors in the human thymus. The method was immunoSEQ multiplex PCR; TCRdb's version includes in-frame clones alone and lacks a portion of them. This sample has about 660,000 clones, with approximately 87% found just once. The same data also contributed to another study, on human thymus T cells. As reported in that work: In corrective heart surgery, resections were taken, and these provided the thymus tissue.

The sample comprised thymocytes. This clonotype was sampled from a boy younger than two with a congenital heart defect.

DNA of the CDR3: TGTGCTAGTGGTCCAAGTCCTAGCGGGAGTGGTGAAGATACGCAGTATTTT. Translated: CASGPSPSGSGEDTQYF. V gene TRBV12-5 combines with J gene TRBJ2-3, with 10 positions matching TRBD2. The J segment lost 5 bases and the V segment lost 5 bases, leaving 13 bases of the junction unmatched. CDR3 length: 17 amino acids. The germline gives CDR1 LGHNT, CDR2 FRNRAP.